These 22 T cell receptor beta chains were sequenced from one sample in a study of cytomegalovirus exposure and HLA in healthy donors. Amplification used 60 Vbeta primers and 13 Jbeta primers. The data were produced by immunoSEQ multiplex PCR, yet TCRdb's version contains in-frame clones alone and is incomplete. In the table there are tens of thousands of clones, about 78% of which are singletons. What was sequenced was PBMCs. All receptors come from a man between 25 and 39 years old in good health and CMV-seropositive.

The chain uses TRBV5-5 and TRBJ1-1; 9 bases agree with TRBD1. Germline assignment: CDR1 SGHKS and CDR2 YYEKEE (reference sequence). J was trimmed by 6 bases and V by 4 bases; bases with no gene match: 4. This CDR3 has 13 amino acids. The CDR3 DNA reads TGTGCCAGCAGCCCGGGACAGGGATCTGAAGCTTTCTTT. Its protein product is CASSPGQGSEAFF.

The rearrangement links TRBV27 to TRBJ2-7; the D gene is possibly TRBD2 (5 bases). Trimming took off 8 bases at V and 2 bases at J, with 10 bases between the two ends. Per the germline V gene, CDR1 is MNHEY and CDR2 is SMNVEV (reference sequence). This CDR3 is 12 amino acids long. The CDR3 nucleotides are TGTGCCAGCGGACTGGGTCCCTACGAGCAGTACTTC. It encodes CASGLGPYEQYF.

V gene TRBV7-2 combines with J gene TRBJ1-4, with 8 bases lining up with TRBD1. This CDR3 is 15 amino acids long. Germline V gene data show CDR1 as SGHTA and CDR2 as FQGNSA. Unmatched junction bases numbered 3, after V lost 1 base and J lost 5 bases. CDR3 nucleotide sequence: TGTGCCAGCAGCTTAGGGACAGGGTCCAATGAAAAACTGTTTTTT. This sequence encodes CASSLGTGSNEKLFF.

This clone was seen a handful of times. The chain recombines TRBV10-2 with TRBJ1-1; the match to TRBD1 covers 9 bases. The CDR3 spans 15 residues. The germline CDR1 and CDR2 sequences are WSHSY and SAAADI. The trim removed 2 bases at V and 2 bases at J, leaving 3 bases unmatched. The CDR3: CASSEDRGSNTEAFF. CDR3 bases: TGCGCCAGCAGTGAGGACAGGGGGAGTAACACTGAAGCTTTCTTT.

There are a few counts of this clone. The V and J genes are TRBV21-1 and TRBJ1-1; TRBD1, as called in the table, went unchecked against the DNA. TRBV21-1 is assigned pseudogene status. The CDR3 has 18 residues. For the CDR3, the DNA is TGTGCCAGTAGCGAACGGTGGCAGGGGGTAAGGTGGAACACTGAAGCTTTCTTT. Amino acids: CASSERWQGVRWNTEAFF.

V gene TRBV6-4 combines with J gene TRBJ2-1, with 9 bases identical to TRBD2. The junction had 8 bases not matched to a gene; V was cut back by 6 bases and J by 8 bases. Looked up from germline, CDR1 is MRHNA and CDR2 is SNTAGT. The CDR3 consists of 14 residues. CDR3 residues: CASSREGTSYEQFF. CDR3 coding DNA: TGTGCCAGCAGCCGTGAGGGGACTAGCTATGAGCAGTTCTTC.

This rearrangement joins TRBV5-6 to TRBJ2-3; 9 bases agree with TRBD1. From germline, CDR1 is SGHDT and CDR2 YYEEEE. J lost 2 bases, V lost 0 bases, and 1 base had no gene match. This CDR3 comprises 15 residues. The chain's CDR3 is CASSLGDRATDTQYF. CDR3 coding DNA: TGTGCCAGCAGCTTGGGGGACAGGGCCACAGATACGCAGTATTTT.

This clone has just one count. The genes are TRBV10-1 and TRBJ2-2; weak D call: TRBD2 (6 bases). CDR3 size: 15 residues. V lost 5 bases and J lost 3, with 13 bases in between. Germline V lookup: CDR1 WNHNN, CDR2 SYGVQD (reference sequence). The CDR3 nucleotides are TGCGCCAGCAGTAGGGACTCCCGGGACACCGGGGAGCTGTTTTTT. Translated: CASSRDSRDTGELFF.

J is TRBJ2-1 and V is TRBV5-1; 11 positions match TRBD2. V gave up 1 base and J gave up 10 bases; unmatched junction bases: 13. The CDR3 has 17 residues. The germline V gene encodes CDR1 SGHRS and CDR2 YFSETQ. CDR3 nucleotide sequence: TGCGCCAGCAGCTTGCTGAGTGTTAGCGGGGGGGCCTTGGAGCAGTTCTTC. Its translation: CASSLLSVSGGALEQFF.

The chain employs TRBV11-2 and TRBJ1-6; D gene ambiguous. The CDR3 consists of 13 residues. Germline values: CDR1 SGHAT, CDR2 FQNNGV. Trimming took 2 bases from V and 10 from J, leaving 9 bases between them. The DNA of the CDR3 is TGTGCCAGCAGCTTAAATCCAGGCTCACCCCTCCACTTT. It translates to CASSLNPGSPLHF. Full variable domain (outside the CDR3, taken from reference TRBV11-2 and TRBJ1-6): EAGVAQSPRYKIIEKRQSVAFWCNPISGHATLYWYQQILGQGPKLLIQFQNNGVVDDSQLPKDRFSAERLKGVDSTLKIQPAKLEDSAVYLCASSLNPGSPLHFGNGTRLTVT.

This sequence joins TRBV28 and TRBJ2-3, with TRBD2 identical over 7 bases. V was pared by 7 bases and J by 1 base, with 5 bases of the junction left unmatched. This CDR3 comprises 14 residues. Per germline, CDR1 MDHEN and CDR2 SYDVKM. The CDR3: CASNEAGGTDTQYF. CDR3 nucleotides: TGTGCCAGCAATGAGGCGGGGGGCACAGATACGCAGTATTTT.

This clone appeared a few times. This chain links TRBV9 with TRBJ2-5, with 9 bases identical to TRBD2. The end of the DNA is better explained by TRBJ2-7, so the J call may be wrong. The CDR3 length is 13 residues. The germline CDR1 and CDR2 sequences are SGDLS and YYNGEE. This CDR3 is CASSLSGGGEQYF. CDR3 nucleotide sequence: TGTGCCAGCAGCCTTAGCGGGGGCGGCGAGCAGTACTTC.

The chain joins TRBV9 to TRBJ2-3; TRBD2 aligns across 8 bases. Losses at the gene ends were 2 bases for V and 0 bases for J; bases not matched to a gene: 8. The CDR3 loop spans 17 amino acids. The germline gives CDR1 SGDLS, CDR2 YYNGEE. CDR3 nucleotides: TGTGCCAGCAGCGTCGAACCGGGACTAGTAAGCACAGATACGCAGTATTTT. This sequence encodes CASSVEPGLVSTDTQYF.

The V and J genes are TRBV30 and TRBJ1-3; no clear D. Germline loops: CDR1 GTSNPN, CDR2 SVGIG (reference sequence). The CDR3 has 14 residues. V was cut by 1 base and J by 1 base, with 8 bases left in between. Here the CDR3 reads CAWSGGGSGNTIYF. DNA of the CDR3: TGTGCCTGGAGTGGGGGAGGGTCTGGAAACACCATATATTTT.

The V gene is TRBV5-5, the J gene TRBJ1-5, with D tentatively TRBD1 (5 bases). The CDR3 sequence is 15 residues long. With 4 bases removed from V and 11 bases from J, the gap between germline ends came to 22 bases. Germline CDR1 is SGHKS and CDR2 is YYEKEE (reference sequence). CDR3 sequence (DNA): TGTGCCAGCAGCAATGATCAGGGTACTCTCGGAGCCCAGCATTTT. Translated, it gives CASSNDQGTLGAQHF.

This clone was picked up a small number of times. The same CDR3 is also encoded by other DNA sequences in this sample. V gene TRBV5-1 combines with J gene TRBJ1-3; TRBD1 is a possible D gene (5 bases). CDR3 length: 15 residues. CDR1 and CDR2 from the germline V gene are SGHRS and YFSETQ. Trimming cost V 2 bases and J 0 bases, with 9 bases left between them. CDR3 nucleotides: TGCGCCAGCAGCTTTTCGGGGGGCTCTGGAAACACCATATATTTT. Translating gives CASSFSGGSGNTIYF.

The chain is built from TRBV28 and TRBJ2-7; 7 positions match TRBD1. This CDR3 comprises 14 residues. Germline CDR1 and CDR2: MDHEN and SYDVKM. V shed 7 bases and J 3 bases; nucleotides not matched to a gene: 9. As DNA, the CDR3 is TGTGCCAGCACCTCGTCCGGGACAGACTACGAGCAGTACTTC. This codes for CASTSSGTDYEQYF.

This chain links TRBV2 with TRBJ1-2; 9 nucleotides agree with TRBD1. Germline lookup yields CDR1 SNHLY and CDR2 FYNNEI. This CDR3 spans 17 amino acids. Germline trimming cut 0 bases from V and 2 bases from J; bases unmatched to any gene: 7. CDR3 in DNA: TGTGCCAGCAGTGAAGCGTTGGGGGGGACAGGGAACTATGGCTACACCTTC. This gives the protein CASSEALGGTGNYGYTF.

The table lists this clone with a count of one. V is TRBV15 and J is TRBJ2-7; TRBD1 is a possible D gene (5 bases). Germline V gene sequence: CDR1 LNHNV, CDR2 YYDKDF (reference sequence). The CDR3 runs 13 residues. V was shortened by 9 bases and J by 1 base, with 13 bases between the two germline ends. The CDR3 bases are TGTGCCACAAGACAGCCAGCATCCTACGAGCAGTACTTC. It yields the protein CATRQPASYEQYF. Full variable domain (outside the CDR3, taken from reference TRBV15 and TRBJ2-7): DAMVIQNPRYQVTQFGKPVTLSCSQTLNHNVMYWYQQKSSQAPKLLFHYYDKDFNNEADTPDNFQSRRPNTSFCFLDIRSPGLGDTAMYLCATRQPASYEQYFGPGTRLTVT.

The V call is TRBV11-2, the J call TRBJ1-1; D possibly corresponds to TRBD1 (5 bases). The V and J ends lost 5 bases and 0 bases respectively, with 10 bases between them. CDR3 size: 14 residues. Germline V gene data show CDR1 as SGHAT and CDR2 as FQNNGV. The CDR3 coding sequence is TGTGCCAGCAGCCAGACAGACTTGAACACTGAAGCTTTCTTT. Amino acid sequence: CASSQTDLNTEAFF.

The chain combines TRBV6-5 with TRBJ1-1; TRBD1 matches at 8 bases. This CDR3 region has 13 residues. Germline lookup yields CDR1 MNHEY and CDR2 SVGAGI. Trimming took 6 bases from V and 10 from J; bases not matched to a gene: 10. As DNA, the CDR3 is TGTGCCAGCAGCCAGGGGGCGAGATATGGAGCTTTCTTT. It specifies CASSQGARYGAFF.

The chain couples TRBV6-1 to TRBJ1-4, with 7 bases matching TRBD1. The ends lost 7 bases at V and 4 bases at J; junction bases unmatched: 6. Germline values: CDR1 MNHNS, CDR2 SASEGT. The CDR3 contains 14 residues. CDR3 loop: CASTGGPGNEKLFF. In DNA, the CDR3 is TGTGCCAGCACAGGGGGGCCGGGTAATGAAAAACTGTTTTTT.